Following are 5 T cell receptor beta chains from one sample sequenced in a study of identical twins. TCRdb reprocessed the 5' RACE reads via MiXCR and lists one record per CDR3 protein. The table records about 720,000 distinct CDR3 sequences, over 15% of them present only once. The data were also submitted as part of a second study, on T cells expressing NK-cell markers.

Sequencing was done on a sample of PBMCs. The origin of the receptors is a woman aged 18 to 35 in good health.

This sequence joins TRBV11-1 and TRBJ2-1; 14 nucleotides line up with TRBD2. V lost 8 bases, J lost 0 bases, and 15 bases stayed unmatched. CDR1 and CDR2 (germline): SGHAT, FQDESV (reference sequence). This CDR3 has 20 residues. This CDR3 is CASQKQRLAGGMSSYNEQFF. The CDR3 region has the DNA TGTGCCAGCCAAAAGCAGCGACTAGCGGGAGGGATGAGCTCCTACAATGAGCAGTTCTTC.

The rearrangement joins TRBV6-5 to TRBJ2-7, with 7 bases that match TRBD2. V was clipped by 2 bases and J by 0 bases; unmatched bases: 4. This CDR3 is 15 amino acids long. The germline CDR1 and CDR2 sequences are MNHEY and SVGAGI. CDR3 region: CASSYPGLSSYEQYF. For the CDR3, the DNA is TGTGCCAGCAGTTACCCGGGACTAAGCTCCTACGAGCAGTACTTC.

This chain connects TRBV19 to TRBJ2-5; no definite D call. Per germline, CDR1 LNHDA and CDR2 SQIVND (reference sequence). The CDR3 loop spans 11 amino acids. V lost 3 bases and J 5 bases, leaving 4 bases between the germline ends. CDR3 residues: CASSMGETQYF. CDR3 nucleotides: TGTGCCAGTAGTATGGGTGAGACCCAGTACTTC.

This clonotype appeared a few times. The chain uses TRBV6-1 and TRBJ2-5; D gene uncertain. The V gene lost 2 bases and the J gene lost 7 bases, with 11 bases spanning the gap. The CDR3 is 13 amino acids. CDR1 MNHNS and CDR2 SASEGT come from the germline V gene. In DNA, the CDR3 is TGTGCCAGCAGTGAAAAGGCGGCGAGGACCCAGTACTTC. Translated: CASSEKAARTQYF.

The chain links TRBV25-1 to TRBJ1-5; possible D gene TRBD1, 5 bases. Trimming removed 3 bases at V and 5 bases at J, with 8 bases between. The germline V gene encodes CDR1 MGHDK and CDR2 SYGVNS. The CDR3 spans 13 residues. CDR3 residues: CASSDRGYQPQHF. As DNA, the CDR3 is TGTGCCAGCAGTGATAGGGGTTATCAGCCCCAGCATTTT.